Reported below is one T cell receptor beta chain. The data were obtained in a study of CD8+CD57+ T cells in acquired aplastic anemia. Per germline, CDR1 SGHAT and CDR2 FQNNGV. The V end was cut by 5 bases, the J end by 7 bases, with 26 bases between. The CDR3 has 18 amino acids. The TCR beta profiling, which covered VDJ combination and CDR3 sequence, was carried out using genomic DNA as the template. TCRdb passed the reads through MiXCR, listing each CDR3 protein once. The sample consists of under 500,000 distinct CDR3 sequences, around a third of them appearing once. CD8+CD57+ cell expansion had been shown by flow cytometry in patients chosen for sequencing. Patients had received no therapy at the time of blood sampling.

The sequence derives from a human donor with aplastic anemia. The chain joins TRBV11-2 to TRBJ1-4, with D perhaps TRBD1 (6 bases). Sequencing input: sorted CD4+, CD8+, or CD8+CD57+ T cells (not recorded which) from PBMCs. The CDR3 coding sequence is TGTGCCAGCAGCGCATTGGGGGGCGCGGGGTTTGTTGGTGAAAAACTGTTTTTT. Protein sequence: CASSALGGAGFVGEKLFF.